The 23 T cell receptor beta chains listed next were all sequenced from one sample in a study of blood T cell repertoires in COVID-19. Repertoires were generated with immunoSEQ multiplex PCR, while TCRdb's copy carries only in-frame clones and drops some. The repertoire has more than 300,000 clones, approximately 90% of them found once; the top ten carry about 4%. Sequencing was done on a sample of PBMCs or T cells enriched from blood (not recorded which). The receptor source for this set is a woman between 25 and 40 years old who had been exposed to COVID-19.

The J gene is TRBJ1-2, the V gene TRBV6-5; 11 bases line up with TRBD1. With V trimmed by 5 bases and J by 4 bases, 6 bases remained unmatched. CDR1 is MNHEY and CDR2 is SVGAGI in the germline V gene. The CDR3 length is 15 residues. In DNA form, the CDR3 reads TGTGCCAGCAGTCACCGGGACAGGGGGGGCTATGGCTACACCTTC. It specifies CASSHRDRGGYGYTF.

This clone was found once. The rearrangement uses TRBV9 and TRBJ1-2; 9 nucleotides line up with TRBD1. This CDR3 has 14 amino acids. Germline V gives CDR1 SGDLS, CDR2 YYNGEE. Germline trimming cut 3 bases from V and 8 bases from J; bases unmatched to any gene: 8. The CDR3, as DNA: TGTGCCAGCAGCGCGCTAGGGACAGGGACCGGCTACACCTTC. Translating gives CASSALGTGTGYTF.

This chain joins TRBV10-3 and TRBJ1-4; D perhaps matches TRBD1 (5 bases). Trimming stripped 5 bases from V and 7 bases from J, with 17 bases between. CDR1 is ENHRY, CDR2 SYGVKD, per germline. The CDR3 is 15 amino acids. The CDR3 DNA reads TGTGCCATCAGTAATTCAGGGTTTTTGAGTGAAAAACTGTTTTTT. This codes for CAISNSGFLSEKLFF.

The chain recombines TRBV2 with TRBJ1-2; 8 bases match TRBD1. The CDR3 extends over 15 amino acids. Germline values: CDR1 SNHLY, CDR2 FYNNEI. V shed 0 bases and J 8 bases; nucleotides not matched to a gene: 8. The CDR3 sequence is CASSEAGGQVRGYTF. For the CDR3, the DNA is TGTGCCAGCAGTGAAGCGGGGGGACAGGTTCGCGGCTACACCTTC.

The chain joins TRBV10-3 to TRBJ2-1; 7 bases line up with TRBD2. In germline, CDR1 is ENHRY, CDR2 SYGVKD. The CDR3 runs 18 residues. The V gene end was trimmed by 5 bases and the J gene end by 0 bases; junction bases not matched to a gene: 13. The CDR3 sequence is CAISRPHLGGSSYNEQFF. The CDR3 DNA is TGTGCCATCAGTAGACCCCATTTGGGGGGGTCCTCCTACAATGAGCAGTTCTTC.

The chain joins TRBV29-1 to TRBJ2-7; D uncertain. There are 13 residues in the CDR3. The V gene lost 7 bases and the J gene lost 6 bases, with 19 bases spanning the gap. The germline V gene has CDR1 SQVTM and CDR2 ANQGSEA. The CDR3 bases are TGCAGCGCCGGCGGCATTCTAGTTGGCGAGCAGTACTTC. Protein product: CSAGGILVGEQYF.

This chain joins TRBV5-4 and TRBJ2-1; D possibly corresponds to TRBD1 (5 bases). The CDR3 loop spans 16 amino acids. V gave up 3 bases and J gave up 6 bases, with 19 bases separating them. Germline CDR1 SGHNT, CDR2 YYREEE (reference sequence). CDR3 DNA: TGTGCCAGCAGCTCGGAAGACAGTCCGACTGTCAATGAGCAGTTCTTC. Amino acid sequence: CASSSEDSPTVNEQFF.

The genes are TRBV7-2 and TRBJ1-5; D remains ambiguous. This CDR3 has 16 amino acids. Germline CDR1 reads SGHTA; CDR2 reads FQGNSA. Between the trimmed V and J ends, which lost 0 bases and 2 bases, there was a span of 11 bases. CDR3 DNA sequence: TGTGCCAGCAGCTTAGCGAGAGGGTCGGGCAATCAGCCCCAGCATTTT. Its translation is CASSLARGSGNQPQHF.

V usage is TRBV29-1 and J usage is TRBJ1-3; D is uncertain. The CDR3 contains 14 residues. V lost 5 bases to trimming and J lost 0 bases, with 11 bases between them. Germline V gives CDR1 SQVTM, CDR2 ANQGSEA. The CDR3 bases are TGCAGCGTTCTATTTGGAGTCTCTGGAAACACCATATATTTT. It is translated as CSVLFGVSGNTIYF. The full variable domain, its missing parts supplied by reference TRBV29-1 and TRBJ1-3, is SAVISQKPSRDICQRGTSLTIQCQVDSQVTMMFWYRQQPGQSLTLIATANQGSEATYESGFVIDKFPISRPNLTFSTLTVSNMSPEDSSIYLCSVLFGVSGNTIYFGEGSWLTVV.

The gene calls are TRBV5-5 and TRBJ1-2; 10 positions agree with TRBD1. The germline V gene has CDR1 SGHKS and CDR2 YYEKEE (reference sequence). V was clipped by 2 bases and J by 0 bases; unmatched bases: 7. The CDR3 is 17 amino acids. CDR3 amino acids: CASSFRQGAPSNYGYTF. DNA of the CDR3: TGTGCCAGCAGCTTTAGACAGGGGGCCCCCTCTAACTATGGCTACACCTTC.

The genes are TRBV6-5 and TRBJ1-1; D gene uncertain. There are 13 residues in the CDR3. The germline V gene has CDR1 MNHEY and CDR2 SVGAGI. Trimming pared 4 bases from V and 1 base from J, leaving 7 bases between. CDR3 sequence (DNA): TGTGCCAGCAGTTTTCAAAAGAACACTGAAGCTTTCTTT. Translation gives CASSFQKNTEAFF.

This clone was counted a single time. The J gene is TRBJ2-3, the V gene TRBV6-2 or TRBV6-3; TRBD2 is a possible D gene (7 bases). In germline, CDR1 is MNHEY, CDR2 SVGEGT. V was cut by 2 bases and J by 7 bases, with 31 bases left in between. This CDR3 comprises 20 residues. The CDR3 bases are TGTGCCAGCAGTTACGATATCGGCGGATGGGGGGGCCCCCTGAGCTATACGCAGTATTTT. This translates into CASSYDIGGWGGPLSYTQYF.

The chain links TRBV3-1 (or the pseudogene TRBV3-2) to TRBJ2-2; 9 bases fit TRBD1. With 3 bases clipped from V and 4 bases from J, the junction kept 6 bases outside the gene matches. Germline V CDR1 and CDR2: LGHDT, YNNKEL (reference sequence). The CDR3 runs to 16 residues. Here the CDR3 DNA reads TGTGCCAGCAGCCATACCGGGACAGGGTTCACCGGGGAGCTGTTTTTT. Protein sequence: CASSHTGTGFTGELFF.

The CDR3: CASSPTGAYNEQFF. CDR3 sequence (DNA): TGTGCCAGCAGCCCGACAGGGGCCTACAATGAGCAGTTCTTC. This chain joins TRBV6-2 or TRBV6-3 and TRBJ2-1; 8 bases are a match to TRBD1. In germline, CDR1 is MNHEY, CDR2 SVGEGT. After removal of 6 bases from V and 2 bases from J, the junction contained 3 bases not matched to a gene. There are 14 residues in the CDR3.

The chain recombines TRBV5-1 with TRBJ2-7; D may be TRBD1 (6 bases). V was trimmed by 7 bases and J by 6 bases, leaving 11 bases between them. The CDR3 contains 11 residues. The V gene's germline CDR1 is SGHRS and CDR2 YFSETQ. As DNA, the CDR3 is TGCGCCAGCCAGACAGGTAGCGAGCAGTACTTC. Translation gives CASQTGSEQYF.

The chain links TRBV3-1 (or the pseudogene TRBV3-2) to TRBJ2-2, with D tentatively TRBD2 (6 bases). V shed 3 bases and J shed 5 bases, with 16 bases lying between them. This CDR3 has 16 residues. Germline-derived CDR1 and CDR2 are LGHDT and YNNKEL (reference sequence). The CDR3 region is CASSQPRRARTGELFF. CDR3 DNA sequence: TGTGCCAGCAGCCAGCCGCGGAGGGCTCGGACCGGGGAGCTGTTTTTT.

Remarks on this clone: The sample holds other DNA sequences that translate to the same CDR3. The CDR3 spells CASSVGSGGAYEQYF. For the CDR3, the DNA is TGTGCCAGCAGCGTAGGCAGCGGGGGGGCCTACGAGCAGTACTTC. The chain couples TRBV9 to TRBJ2-7; 10 bases match TRBD2. CDR3 length: 15 residues. Trimming took 0 bases from V and 2 from J; bases not matched to a gene: 2. Germline V lookup: CDR1 SGDLS, CDR2 YYNGEE.

The table lists this clone with a count of one. V is TRBV3-1 (or the pseudogene TRBV3-2) and J is TRBJ2-1, with 10 nucleotides matching TRBD2. V trimming: 6 bases; J trimming: 6 bases; junction bases outside the gene matches: 5. This CDR3 has 14 residues. Germline V gene data show CDR1 as LGHDT and CDR2 as YNNKEL (reference sequence). This CDR3 reads CASRAAGGPNEQFF. DNA for the CDR3: TGTGCCAGCAGGGCAGCGGGGGGGCCCAATGAGCAGTTCTTC.

This clone was recorded only once. The chain employs TRBV27 and TRBJ1-2; 9 bases agree with TRBD1. Trimming cost V 4 bases and J 2 bases; bases outside gene matches: 5. The CDR3 sequence is 15 residues long. CDR1 is MNHEY, CDR2 SMNVEV, per germline (reference sequence). The CDR3 DNA reads TGTGCCAGCAGTTGGACAGGGGCCGAGAACTATGGCTACACCTTC. Translated, it gives CASSWTGAENYGYTF.

This rearrangement joins TRBV3-1 (or the pseudogene TRBV3-2) to TRBJ2-7; 7 nucleotides line up with TRBD1. Germline V gene sequence: CDR1 LGHDT, CDR2 YNNKEL (reference sequence). The V and J ends lost 5 bases and 0 bases, in that order; junction bases with no gene match: 10. This CDR3 region has 16 residues. The chain's CDR3 is CASSSRTGVSSYEQYF. In DNA form, the CDR3 reads TGTGCCAGCAGCTCCCGGACAGGAGTTTCCTCCTACGAGCAGTACTTC.

This chain links TRBV15 with TRBJ1-5; the D gene is possibly TRBD1 (6 bases). V gave up 2 bases and J gave up 5 bases, with 13 bases separating them. This CDR3 contains 15 residues. Germline V CDR1 and CDR2: LNHNV, YYDKDF (reference sequence). CDR3: CATSRPTQGYQPQHF. The DNA for the CDR3 is TGTGCCACCAGCAGACCCACACAGGGTTATCAGCCCCAGCATTTT.

The chain links TRBV14 to TRBJ2-5, with 9 bases lining up with TRBD2. CDR1 and CDR2 from the germline V gene are SGHDN and FVKESK. Germline trimming cut 4 bases from V and 5 bases from J; bases unmatched to any gene: 11. The CDR3 sequence is 16 residues long. Written as DNA, the CDR3 is TGTGCCAGCAGCCCCCGGCGATCTAGCGGGGTCGAGACCCAGTACTTC. Translating gives CASSPRRSSGVETQYF. The entire variable domain, with the rest obtained from reference TRBV14 and TRBJ2-5, is as follows: EAGVTQFPSHSVIEKGQTVTLRCDPISGHDNLYWYRRVMGKEIKFLLHFVKESKQDESGMPNNRFLAERTGGTYSTLKVQPAELEDSGVYFCASSPRRSSGVETQYFGPGTRLLVL.

This chain links TRBV7-9 with TRBJ2-1; maybe TRBD2 (5 bases). The CDR3 loop spans 13 amino acids. CDR1 and CDR2 from the germline V gene are SEHNR and FQNEAQ (reference sequence). V lost 4 bases and J 4 bases, leaving 8 bases between the germline ends. In DNA, the CDR3 is TGTGCCAGCAGCTGGGAGAATTACAATGAGCAGTTCTTC. Amino acids: CASSWENYNEQFF.